The 2 T cell receptor beta chains in this list originate from one sample, sequenced in a study of regulatory T cells in long-lasting Graves disease (dated by TCRdb to 2020 to 2023). Library preparation was by multiplex PCR. The sequencing machine was an Illumina HiSeq 4000. TCR beta libraries were built with iRepertoire HTBI primers and Arm-PCR amplification of CDR3 regions. TCRdb reran the public reads through fastp at Q25 and MiXCR, keeping productive beta chains. All rows with the same CDR3 protein become a single entry with the most common DNA and genes. Present in this sample are around 400,000 distinct CDR3 sequences, approximately 15% of which were seen just once. About 8.2% of the sample is taken by the ten largest. Interpreted using the paper, the time point label stands for: newly diagnosed GD, antithyroid drugs for less than 3 months. For both TCR sequencing and RNA sequencing, RNA was extracted from PBMCs using TRIzol.

These sequences were also reported in another study, on T cells in Graves' hyperthyroidism and ophthalmopathy.

The material sequenced was peripheral blood mononuclear cells (PBMCs), taken at new diagnosis, from a patient treated with antithyroid drugs. Receptors originate from a woman between 40 and 55 years old with Graves disease. Donor details come from another sample of the same person, matched by shared clones.

This clonotype occurred once. This clone may be a read error of a much larger clone one base away. The chain has TRBV12-3 or TRBV12-4 and TRBJ1-4; D possibly corresponds to TRBD1 (6 bases). The CDR3 has 15 amino acids. V dropped 7 bases and J dropped 4 bases, with 16 bases sitting between them. CDR3 sequence (DNA): TGTGCCAGCACCTCGCCGGGGACATATAATGAAAAACTGTTTTTT. Protein: CASTSPGTYNEKLFF.

This clonotype was recorded many times. In nucleotides, the CDR3 is TGTGCCAGCAGCCCAGGACGGACCACTGAAGCTTTCTTT. It yields the protein CASSPGRTTEAFF. The chain couples TRBV13 to TRBJ1-1; D not resolved. This CDR3 comprises 13 residues. The ends were cut back, 5 bases at V and 4 bases at J, with 11 bases in the middle. CDR1 and CDR2 (germline): PRHDT, FYEKMQ (reference sequence).